A selection of T cell receptor beta chains follows, all from one sample in a study of blood T cell repertoires in COVID-19. The table came from immunoSEQ multiplex PCR; TCRdb's copy has only in-frame clones and leaves some out. The table has 200,000 or so clones, approximately 90% seen once. Specimen: PBMCs or T cells enriched from blood (not recorded which). The receptors here all came from a woman aged 35 to 49 with acute COVID-19. The CDR3 runs from the conserved cysteine through the conserved F or W. The D gene is left open where the match is weak. Only part of the rows carry a size: once, few, many, or a class if the clone is expanded.

V gene,clone size,J gene,D gene,CDR3 protein,CDR3 DNA
TRBV27,.,TRBJ1-2,.,CASSPRGNYGYTF,TGTGCCAGCAGTCCCAGGGGTAACTATGGCTACACCTTC
TRBV7-9,.,TRBJ1-1,.,CASSFRQAINTEAFF,TGTGCCAGCAGCTTTAGGCAGGCGATAAACACTGAAGCTTTCTTT
TRBV11-2,.,TRBJ1-1,TRBD1,CASSLGQGSRAEAFF,TGTGCCAGCAGCCTCGGACAGGGGAGTAGGGCTGAAGCTTTCTTT
TRBV11-2,once,TRBJ1-2,TRBD1,CASSLDLGGSGYTF,TGTGCCAGCAGCTTAGATCTAGGGGGCTCTGGCTACACCTTC
TRBV7-8,few,TRBJ1-5,TRBD1,CASSPTGPEGNQPQHF,TGTGCCAGCAGCCCGACAGGGCCAGAGGGCAATCAGCCCCAGCATTTT
TRBV12-3/TRBV12-4,.,TRBJ1-2,TRBD1,CASRSGQEGGYTF,TGTGCCAGCAGAAGTGGACAGGAAGGGGGCTACACCTTC
TRBV4-1,.,TRBJ2-1,.,CASSQDSQISYNEQFF,TGCGCCAGCAGCCAAGATAGCCAGATCTCCTACAATGAGCAGTTCTTC
TRBV3-1/TRBV3-2,.,TRBJ2-7,.,CASSQDGRVNEQYF,TGTGCCAGCAGCCAAGACGGCAGGGTAAACGAGCAGTACTTC
TRBV7-3,.,TRBJ2-1,TRBD1,CASSMTGSGEQFF,TGTGCCAGCAGCATGACAGGGTCCGGAGAGCAGTTCTTC
TRBV19,once,TRBJ1-1,TRBD1,CASSIRQGTEAFF,TGTGCCAGTAGTATCCGACAGGGCACTGAAGCTTTCTTT
TRBV10-3,.,TRBJ1-1,.,CAISESRGAFF,TGTGCCATCAGTGAGTCAAGGGGGGCTTTCTTT
TRBV27,.,TRBJ2-1,.,CASSFSGGPGNEQFF,TGTGCCAGCAGTTTCTCAGGGGGGCCAGGCAATGAGCAGTTCTTC
TRBV7-2,.,TRBJ1-5,.,CASSWGLGGGNQPQHF,TGTGCCAGCAGCTGGGGACTCGGGGGTGGCAATCAGCCCCAGCATTTT
TRBV11-2,.,TRBJ1-6,.,CASSLGTPYSPLHF,TGTGCCAGCAGCCTCGGGACACCCTATTCACCCCTCCACTTT
TRBV7-2,.,TRBJ1-2,.,CASSQGQNGYTF,TGTGCCAGCAGCCAGGGACAAAATGGCTACACCTTC
TRBV6-5,.,TRBJ1-1,.,CASSYLGRLTEAFF,TGTGCCAGCAGTTATTTGGGGCGGCTCACTGAAGCTTTCTTT
TRBV27,once,TRBJ1-6,.,CASSLRHHAASNSPLHF,TGTGCCAGCAGTTTAAGGCACCACGCAGCTAGCAATTCACCCCTCCACTTT
TRBV9,.,TRBJ1-2,.,CASSGRAGLYGYTF,TGTGCCAGCAGCGGACGGGCAGGGCTCTATGGCTACACCTTC
TRBV15,.,TRBJ2-7,TRBD1,CATSRDRTGSYEQYF,TGTGCCACCAGCAGAGATCGGACAGGGTCCTACGAGCAGTACTTC
TRBV6-6,once,TRBJ1-1,.,CASSYAPGTEAFF,TGTGCCAGCAGTTACGCACCAGGGACTGAAGCTTTCTTT
TRBV3-1/TRBV3-2,few,TRBJ1-2,.,CASSQVGSGGYTF,TGTGCCAGCAGCCAAGTGGGTAGCGGAGGCTACACCTTC
TRBV4-1,.,TRBJ1-2,.,CASSQVDRSGGVGYTF,TGCGCCAGCAGCCAAGTAGACAGGTCGGGGGGCGTTGGCTACACCTTC
TRBV5-1,once,TRBJ1-4,.,CASSPRGEDEKLFF,TGCGCCAGCAGCCCCCGGGGGGAGGATGAAAAACTGTTTTTT
TRBV6-5,.,TRBJ1-2,TRBD1,CASGTGGPGYTF,TGTGCCAGCGGCACAGGGGGCCCGGGCTACACCTTC
TRBV15,.,TRBJ1-1,TRBD1,CATSRDRSTGESSEAFF,TGTGCCACCAGCAGAGATCGTAGTACAGGGGAAAGCTCTGAAGCTTTCTTT
TRBV19,.,TRBJ2-5,TRBD1,CASSPKTGRQETQYF,TGTGCCAGTAGTCCTAAGACAGGGCGGCAAGAGACCCAGTACTTC
TRBV15,.,TRBJ2-3,.,CATSSLTGLGTQYF,TGTGCCACCAGCAGTCTCACAGGGCTGGGTACGCAGTATTTT
TRBV12-5,.,TRBJ2-5,TRBD2,CASGDKKLAGVGDQETQYF,TGTGCTAGTGGTGATAAAAAACTAGCGGGGGTCGGGGATCAAGAGACCCAGTACTTC
TRBV5-1,.,TRBJ2-3,.,CASGGGGRTDTQYF,TGCGCCAGCGGTGGTGGGGGCCGAACAGATACGCAGTATTTT
TRBV7-2,.,TRBJ2-2,.,CASSNHGQSSGELFF,TGTGCCAGCAGCAACCATGGACAGAGCTCAGGGGAGCTGTTTTTT
TRBV27,.,TRBJ1-4,.,CASSSRGLGEKLFF,TGTGCCAGCAGCTCCAGAGGGCTCGGTGAAAAACTGTTTTTT
TRBV7-8,.,TRBJ1-3,TRBD1,CASRPGQESSGNTIYF,TGTGCCAGCAGGCCGGGACAGGAGAGCTCTGGAAACACCATATATTTT
TRBV24-1,.,TRBJ2-5,.,CATSDSKGGAYGTQYF,TGTGCCACCAGTGATAGTAAAGGTGGAGCGTACGGGACCCAGTACTTC
TRBV3-1/TRBV3-2,once,TRBJ2-3,TRBD2,CASSSSGGRSTDTQYF,TGTGCCAGCAGTTCTAGCGGGGGGAGGAGCACAGATACGCAGTATTTT
TRBV5-1,.,TRBJ2-2,.,CASSRDSTGELFF,TGCGCCAGCAGCCGCGACAGCACCGGGGAGCTGTTTTTT
TRBV12-3/TRBV12-4,.,TRBJ2-1,TRBD1,CASSPTQGNEQFF,TGTGCCAGCAGTCCTACACAGGGGAATGAGCAGTTCTTC
TRBV2,.,TRBJ1-2,.,CASSATGTNYGYTF,TGTGCCAGCAGTGCAACAGGGACTAACTATGGCTACACCTTC
TRBV5-1,.,TRBJ1-4,TRBD1,CASSPAGTGREKLFF,TGCGCCAGCAGCCCAGCCGGGACAGGGAGAGAAAAACTGTTTTTT